Below are 31 T cell receptor beta chains sequenced from a single sample in a study of human T cells and chemical hapten exposure. Noted time point: patch test 2, 6 weeks after DPC sensitization. Documented treatment: therapeutic diphenylcyclopropenone sensitization with weekly scalp DPC. TCRdb reanalysed the RACE reads using MiXCR and keeps one entry per CDR3 protein. The sample contains over 40,000 distinct CDR3 sequences, 3.3% of which appear only once. This material consisted of whole blood, taken in connection with sensitization to the hapten diphenylcyclopropenone (DPC). These receptors all come from a man between 35 and 55 years old with alopecia areata. Some clones in this sample may be carry-over from other donors' samples.

This clonotype showed up many times. This chain uses TRBV28 with TRBJ2-5; TRBD1 aligns across 8 bases. The CDR3 loop spans 14 amino acids. CDR1 MDHEN and CDR2 SYDVKM come from the germline V gene. V lost 6 bases and J lost 3; bases outside the gene matches: 6. CDR3 residues: CASRPGGQKETQYF. The CDR3 nucleotides are TGTGCCAGCAGGCCAGGGGGCCAAAAAGAGACCCAGTACTTC.

This clonotype came up many times. The J gene is TRBJ2-1, the V gene TRBV12-3 or TRBV12-4, with 11 bases identical to TRBD2. The CDR3 is 15 amino acids. V lost 6 bases to trimming and J lost 5 bases; unmatched junction nucleotides: 6. This chain's CDR3 is CASRIAGGPHNEQFF. CDR3 DNA: TGTGCCAGCAGGATAGCGGGAGGGCCCCACAATGAGCAGTTCTTC.

In regard to this clonotype: Given a much more abundant clone one base away, this may be a read error. CDR3 in amino acids: CTWSPRTSGSFTDTQYF. The CDR3 coding sequence is TGTACCTGGAGTCCGAGGACTAGCGGGAGCTTCACAGATACGCAGTATTTT. V usage is TRBV30 and J usage is TRBJ2-3; 13 bases are shared with TRBD2. CDR1 is GTSNPN and CDR2 is SVGIG in the germline V gene (reference sequence). There are 17 residues in the CDR3.

The table lists this clonotype with many counts. One end of the junction is discordant with germline, which a read error may explain. The chain uses TRBV11-2 and TRBJ2-4; TRBD2 is a possible D gene (6 bases). This CDR3 spans 13 amino acids. Germline values: CDR1 SGHAT, CDR2 FQNNGV. CDR3 protein: CASSLQPGRGLGF. The CDR3 DNA sequence: TGTGCCAGCAGCTTACAGCCGGGACGGGGACTTGGCTTC.

This clonotype was picked up many times. The chain combines TRBV27 with TRBJ2-1; TRBD1 or TRBD2 may be the D gene (5 bases each). Trimming removed 6 bases from V and 1 base from J, with 10 bases in between. Germline lookup yields CDR1 MNHEY and CDR2 SMNVEV (reference sequence). The CDR3 contains 14 residues. The CDR3 sequence is CASSRDVSYNEQFF. In nucleotides, the CDR3 is TGTGCCAGCAGCCGGGACGTGTCCTACAATGAGCAGTTCTTC.

There are many counts of this clonotype. The genes are TRBV14 and TRBJ1-1; 7 bases agree with TRBD1. CDR1 is SGHDN, CDR2 FVKESK, per germline. The CDR3 contains 13 residues. The J segment lost 1 base and the V segment lost 8 bases, leaving 4 bases of the junction unmatched. In DNA form, the CDR3 reads TGTGCCAGCTCCGGGACAGCGAACACTGAAGCTTTCTTT. It specifies CASSGTANTEAFF. The entire variable domain, with the rest obtained from reference TRBV14 and TRBJ1-1, is as follows: EAGVTQFPSHSVIEKGQTVTLRCDPISGHDNLYWYRRVMGKEIKFLLHFVKESKQDESGMPNNRFLAERTGGTYSTLKVQPAELEDSGVYFCASSGTANTEAFFGQGTRLTVV.

At least ten counts were recorded for this clonotype. This chain links TRBV28 with TRBJ1-2; TRBD1 aligns across 9 bases. Germline V gene sequence: CDR1 MDHEN, CDR2 SYDVKM. V was clipped by 3 bases and J by 7 bases; unmatched bases: 12. The CDR3 is 16 amino acids. The chain's CDR3 is CASSFSEVGQGFGYTF. CDR3 sequence (DNA): TGTGCCAGCAGTTTTAGTGAGGTGGGACAGGGTTTTGGCTACACCTTC.

In the case of this clonotype: A read error may be the cause here, since a much bigger clone is one base away. The V and J genes are TRBV12-3 or TRBV12-4 and TRBJ2-4, with 9 bases that match TRBD1. J gave up 4 bases and V 8 bases, and 6 bases lay outside the gene matches. This CDR3 contains 14 residues. The CDR3 here is CASDFGTGKNIQYF. CDR3 sequence (DNA): TGTGCCAGCGATTTCGGGACAGGGAAAAACATTCAGTACTTC.

Ten or more counts support this clonotype. The V and J genes are TRBV11-2 and TRBJ1-1, with unresolved D. Trimming shortened V by 5 bases and J by 3 bases, and 13 bases separated the two germline ends. This CDR3 is 14 amino acids long. Germline V lookup: CDR1 SGHAT, CDR2 FQNNGV. Written as DNA, the CDR3 is TGTGCCAGCAGCCTAACCCCGCGGTACACTGAAGCTTTCTTT. This sequence encodes CASSLTPRYTEAFF.

This clonotype came up many times. The chain couples TRBV5-1 to TRBJ1-3; D ambiguous. The germline V and J ends were trimmed by 4 bases and 7 bases, with 9 bases remaining between them. CDR3 length: 12 amino acids. CDR1 and CDR2 (germline): SGHRS, YFSETQ. CDR3 protein: CASSLGDNTIYF. The CDR3, as DNA: TGCGCCAGCAGCCTGGGCGACAACACCATATATTTT.

This clonotype was counted ten times or more. J is TRBJ2-7 and V is TRBV18; the D is unclear. This CDR3 contains 12 residues. The germline V gene has CDR1 KGHSH and CDR2 LQKENI. The V end lost 3 bases, the J end lost 7 bases, and 10 bases lay between the germline ends. CDR3 bases: TGTGCCAGCTCACCCAACGACGGGGAGCAGTACTTC. As protein: CASSPNDGEQYF. Variable domain in full (rest from reference TRBV18 and TRBJ2-7): NAGVMQNPRHLVRRRGQEARLRCSPMKGHSHVYWYRQLPEEGLKFMVYLQKENIIDESGMPKERFSAEFPKEGPSILRIQQVVRGDSAAYFCASSPNDGEQYFGPGTRLTVT.

There are many counts of this clonotype. The CDR3 coding sequence is TGTGCCAGCAGTAAACTAGCGGTCCTCTCTGGGGCCAACGTCCTGACTTTC. Translated, it gives CASSKLAVLSGANVLTF. The chain carries TRBV6-5 and TRBJ2-6; 8 bases map to TRBD2. The germline CDR1 and CDR2 sequences are MNHEY and SVGAGI. V trimming: 5 bases; J trimming: 0 bases; junction bases outside the gene matches: 6. The CDR3 totals 17 residues.

This clonotype showed up just a few times. The chain combines TRBV3-1 with TRBJ2-1; 8 bases line up with TRBD2. Trimming at V came to 1 base and at J to 7 bases, leaving 9 bases not matched to a gene. CDR3 length: 16 residues. Germline V gene data show CDR1 as LGHDT and CDR2 as YNNKEL (reference sequence). CDR3 sequence (DNA): TGTGCCAGCAGCCAAGCCACGGGAGGGCTAGGGAATGAGCAGTTCTTC. It specifies CASSQATGGLGNEQFF.

This clonotype was counted many times. This chain joins TRBV12-3 or TRBV12-4 and TRBJ2-3, with 7 positions matching TRBD2. The CDR3 sequence is 16 residues long. V shed 5 bases and J 0 bases; nucleotides not matched to a gene: 8. CDR3 coding DNA: TGTGCCAGCAGTCTTCCAGCGGGGCCTAGCACAGATACGCAGTATTTT. Translating gives CASSLPAGPSTDTQYF.

In this sample, this clonotype turned up many times. The chain recombines TRBV2 with TRBJ2-7; 8 positions agree with TRBD2. Germline CDR1 SNHLY, CDR2 FYNNEI. The CDR3 is 11 amino acids. V was clipped by 6 bases and J by 11 bases; unmatched bases: 6. The CDR3 DNA reads as TGTGCCAGCAGCTTTTCGGGGGGGAAGTACTTC. Translated: CASSFSGGKYF.

This clonotype was counted at least ten times. The chain is built from TRBV19 and TRBJ2-1; TRBD2 matches at 8 bases. The CDR3 has 18 residues. Losses at the gene ends were 3 bases for V and 6 bases for J; bases not matched to a gene: 16. In germline, CDR1 is LNHDA, CDR2 SQIVND (reference sequence). CDR3 sequence: CASSMNGRRGLAANEQFF. Written as DNA, the CDR3 is TGTGCCAGTAGTATGAACGGGCGGAGAGGACTAGCTGCCAATGAGCAGTTCTTC.

This clonotype was found many times. The chain has TRBV2 and TRBJ2-2; TRBD2 aligns across 9 bases. Germline V gene sequence: CDR1 SNHLY, CDR2 FYNNEI. The ends lost 6 bases at V and 5 bases at J; junction bases unmatched: 10. The CDR3 is 16 residues long. The CDR3 sequence: CASSERREGRTGELFF. The CDR3 nucleotides are TGTGCCAGCAGCGAAAGGCGGGAGGGCCGAACCGGGGAGCTGTTTTTT.

At least ten counts were recorded for this clonotype. The chain is built from TRBV7-9 and TRBJ2-2; D call uncertain. V gave up 3 bases and J gave up 2 bases, with 10 bases separating them. The germline CDR1 and CDR2 sequences are SEHNR and FQNEAQ (reference sequence). This CDR3 contains 15 residues. The CDR3 protein is CASSFQDPNTGELFF. As DNA, the CDR3 is TGTGCCAGCAGCTTCCAGGACCCCAACACCGGGGAGCTGTTTTTT. The full variable domain, completed using reference TRBV7-9 and TRBJ2-2, is DTGVSQNPRHKITKRGQNVTFRCDPISEHNRLYWYRQTLGQGPEFLTYFQNEAQLEKSRLLSDRFSAERPKGSFSTLEIQRTEQGDSAMYLCASSFQDPNTGELFFGEGSRLTVL.

In the case of this clonotype: Possible read error: a much larger clone is one base away. The V and J genes are TRBV4-2 and TRBJ2-3, with D unclear. The germline gives CDR1 LGHNA, CDR2 YNFKEQ. The CDR3 runs to 13 residues. The CDR3 nucleotides are TGTGCCAGCAGCTACGGCAGGTCCGATACGCAGAATTTT. This translates into CASSYGRSDTQNF.

This clonotype was counted at least ten times. This chain joins TRBV2 and TRBJ2-1, with TRBD2 matching 12 bases. Germline V gene sequence: CDR1 SNHLY, CDR2 FYNNEI. The CDR3 covers 12 residues. Trimming at V came to 9 bases and at J to 8 bases, leaving 2 bases not matched to a gene. This CDR3 reads CARTSGRDEQFF. Written as DNA, the CDR3 is TGTGCCAGGACTAGCGGGAGAGATGAGCAGTTCTTC.

In this sample, this clonotype turned up many times. This chain uses TRBV29-1 with TRBJ2-3, with a possible D match to TRBD2 (5 bases). CDR1 SQVTM and CDR2 ANQGSEA come from the germline V gene. CDR3 size: 13 residues. The CDR3 loop reads CSSSRDSTDTQYF. CDR3 coding DNA: TGCTCATCCAGCCGGGATAGCACAGATACGCAGTATTTT.

This clonotype was detected ten times or more. The chain has TRBV5-5 and TRBJ1-5, with TRBD1 matching over 8 bases. This CDR3 region has 15 residues. Germline V lookup: CDR1 SGHKS, CDR2 YYEKEE (reference sequence). The trim removed 4 bases at V and 3 bases at J, leaving 6 bases unmatched. The CDR3 DNA reads TGTGCCAGCAGCCCCGGGACAGGCCACAATCAGCCCCAGCATTTT. Protein product: CASSPGTGHNQPQHF.

This clonotype was picked up many times. This chain's CDR3 is CASGPGLAGGGVQYF. The CDR3 nucleotides read TGTGCCAGCGGACCGGGACTAGCGGGAGGCGGAGTTCAGTACTTC. V and J are TRBV27 and TRBJ2-4; 15 positions agree with TRBD2. Trimming removed 8 bases from V and 11 bases from J; junction bases left unmatched: 10. The CDR3 length is 15 residues. From germline, CDR1 is MNHEY and CDR2 SMNVEV (reference sequence).

The sample holds a few counts of this clonotype. J is TRBJ2-3 and V is TRBV6-6; 8 bases agree with TRBD2. CDR3 length: 16 residues. Germline lookup yields CDR1 MNHNY and CDR2 SVGAGI (reference sequence). J lost 2 bases, V lost 0 bases, and 4 bases had no gene match. The chain's CDR3 is CASSYSGGRPTDTQYF. As DNA, the CDR3 is TGTGCCAGCAGTTACTCGGGCGGGAGGCCCACAGATACGCAGTATTTT.

Ten or more counts support this clonotype. The chain is built from TRBV7-8 and TRBJ2-5, with no clear D. The CDR3 extends over 12 amino acids. The V gene lost 0 bases and the J gene lost 8 bases, with 7 bases spanning the gap. Germline-derived CDR1 and CDR2 are SGHVS and FQNEAQ. CDR3 bases: TGTGCCAGCAGCTTAGCTTATAGAACCCAGTACTTC. It specifies CASSLAYRTQYF.

This clonotype was observed at least ten times. The genes are TRBV30 and TRBJ2-2; D gene uncertain. This CDR3 is built from 12 residues. Germline V CDR1 and CDR2: GTSNPN, SVGIG (reference sequence). Trimming shortened V by 2 bases and J by 6 bases, and 7 bases separated the two germline ends. The CDR3 is CAWSPGSGELFF. CDR3 nucleotide sequence: TGTGCCTGGAGTCCGGGTTCCGGGGAGCTGTTTTTT.

This clonotype came up many times. This chain links TRBV10-1 with TRBJ1-1, with TRBD1 identical over 7 bases. There are 13 residues in the CDR3. Germline lookup yields CDR1 WNHNN and CDR2 SYGVQD (reference sequence). V lost 9 bases, J lost 3 bases, and 7 bases stayed unmatched. The CDR3: CASSPGGDTEAFF. The CDR3 DNA follows: TGCGCCAGTTCTCCAGGGGGGGACACTGAAGCTTTCTTT.

The rearrangement links TRBV7-2 to TRBJ1-2, with 7 bases aligning to TRBD1. CDR3 length: 13 residues. The trim removed 8 bases at V and 2 bases at J, leaving 5 bases unmatched. CDR1 and CDR2 (germline): SGHTA, FQGNSA. CDR3 sequence: CASGGQMNYGYTF. The CDR3 nucleotides read TGTGCCAGCGGGGGACAGATGAACTATGGCTACACCTTC.

This clonotype was recorded many times. This chain connects TRBV20-1 to TRBJ2-7; TRBD2 might be the D (6 bases). The CDR3 is 22 amino acids. Germline V CDR1 and CDR2: DFQATT, SNEGSKA (reference sequence). V dropped 6 bases and J dropped 7 bases, with 46 bases sitting between them. The CDR3 protein is CSATIKDTKTPGWMVREGEQYF. CDR3 coding DNA: TGCAGTGCCACTATCAAAGACACCAAAACCCCTGGTTGGATGGTGCGGGAAGGAGAGCAGTACTTC.

This clonotype was found many times. The V gene is TRBV12-3 or TRBV12-4, the J gene TRBJ1-1, with D unclear. The V end was cut by 3 bases, the J end by 3 bases, with 8 bases between. This CDR3 has 13 residues. The CDR3 nucleotides are TGTGCCAGCAGTTTTAAGAGAGACACTGAAGCTTTCTTT. It yields the protein CASSFKRDTEAFF.

This clonotype has a count of ten or more. J is TRBJ2-2 and V is TRBV11-3; weak D call: TRBD1 (6 bases). Between the trimmed V and J ends, which lost 5 bases and 0 bases, there was a span of 13 bases. The V gene's germline CDR1 is SGHNT and CDR2 YENEEA. The CDR3 is 16 residues long. CDR3 bases: TGTGCCAGCAGCCCGATCAGGGGAACGAACACCGGGGAGCTGTTTTTT. This gives the protein CASSPIRGTNTGELFF.